What follows describes a single TCR beta chain. Its antigen is still unknown. These data originate in a study of yellow fever vaccine responses in identical twins. TCRdb reprocessed the RT-PCR reads with MiXCR, giving one entry per CDR3 protein. The table includes about 14,000 distinct CDR3 sequences, roughly 83% detected once. This CDR3 has 12 amino acids. V lost 2 bases, J lost 6 bases, and 7 bases lay in between. The germline CDR1 and CDR2 sequences are SNHLY and FYNNEI. Findings and limits, study-wide: Twins' vaccine T cell responses were reported to seem partly convergent and partly personalized.

This chain links TRBV2 with TRBJ1-1; D gene ambiguous. The source was T cells from blood (PBMCs), unsorted or a sorted subset (not recorded which), collected before or after yellow fever vaccination (not recorded which). The sequence derives from a woman aged 18-35 years who received the yellow fever vaccine. The CDR3 is CASSETGAEAFF. The CDR3 nucleotides are TGTGCCAGCAGTGAAACTGGGGCTGAAGCTTTCTTT.